Each of the 29 T cell receptor beta chains below was sequenced from the same sample in a study of cytomegalovirus exposure and HLA in healthy donors. PCR was performed using 60 Vbeta and 13 Jbeta primers. Method: immunoSEQ multiplex PCR; TCRdb's copy keeps in-frame clones and lacks some. The data contain some 200,000 clones, 75% to 85% of them singletons. Source material: PBMCs. Source of these receptors: a woman in her 30s in good health and CMV-seronegative.

The rearrangement uses TRBV7-9 and TRBJ2-7, with 8 bases aligning to TRBD1. CDR1 and CDR2 from the germline V gene are SEHNR and FQNEAQ (reference sequence). CDR3 length: 17 amino acids. After removal of 5 bases from V and 6 bases from J, the junction contained 18 bases not matched to a gene. The CDR3 DNA follows: TGTGCCAGCAGCCCAAAGCCCGGACAGGGCGTCCCTCGCGAGCAGTACTTC. Translation: CASSPKPGQGVPREQYF.

V gene TRBV5-1 combines with J gene TRBJ1-2; D gene uncertain. CDR1 and CDR2 from the germline V gene are SGHRS and YFSETQ. V was trimmed by 4 bases and J by 8 bases, leaving 12 bases between them. The CDR3 covers 12 residues. CDR3 in DNA: TGCGCCAGCAGCATGCCGGAGGACGGCTACACCTTC. It encodes CASSMPEDGYTF.

The chain has TRBV2 and TRBJ1-5, with TRBD1 as a possible D gene (5 bases). CDR1 and CDR2 (germline): SNHLY, FYNNEI. The CDR3 length is 15 residues. The V and J ends lost 6 bases and 1 base respectively, with 13 bases between them. This CDR3 is CASSLQVPSNQPQHF. The DNA of the CDR3 is TGTGCCAGCAGCTTACAGGTTCCAAGCAATCAGCCCCAGCATTTT.

This rearrangement joins TRBV4-1 to TRBJ1-6; 8 bases match TRBD1. Germline V gives CDR1 MGHRA, CDR2 YSYEKL. V trimming: 0 bases; J trimming: 3 bases; junction bases outside the gene matches: 7. The CDR3 covers 18 residues. CDR3 in DNA: TGCGCCAGCAGCCAAGAAACAGGGGGAGTTAACTATAATTCACCCCTCCACTTT. Protein sequence: CASSQETGGVNYNSPLHF.

The rearrangement joins TRBV27 to TRBJ2-3; TRBD2 agrees at 10 bases. Germline lookup yields CDR1 MNHEY and CDR2 SMNVEV (reference sequence). This CDR3 is built from 15 residues. The J segment lost 5 bases and the V segment lost 2 bases, leaving 4 bases of the junction unmatched. The CDR3 protein is CASSLIAGGVDTQYF. Written as DNA, the CDR3 is TGTGCCAGCAGTTTAATAGCGGGGGGCGTAGATACGCAGTATTTT.

This clone was counted between two and nine times. This chain links TRBV27 with TRBJ2-7, with 10 bases aligning to TRBD1. The CDR3 contains 16 residues. Germline-derived CDR1 and CDR2 are MNHEY and SMNVEV (reference sequence). The trim removed 4 bases at V and 4 bases at J, leaving 10 bases unmatched. Written as DNA, the CDR3 is TGTGCCAGCAGTTCAAAACGGGACAGGGGTTCATACGAGCAGTACTTC. Protein sequence: CASSSKRDRGSYEQYF.

CDR3 coding DNA: TGTGCCAGCAGAACGACAGGGGGCTTAACAGATACGCAGTATTTT. This translates into CASRTTGGLTDTQYF. This rearrangement joins TRBV6-5 to TRBJ2-3; 10 bases fit TRBD1. The germline V gene encodes CDR1 MNHEY and CDR2 SVGAGI. CDR3 length equals 15 residues. With 6 bases clipped from V and 3 bases from J, the junction kept 6 bases outside the gene matches.

The V and J genes are TRBV7-8 and TRBJ2-1; TRBD2 is a possible D gene (6 bases). Germline V gene data show CDR1 as SGHVS and CDR2 as FQNEAQ. This CDR3 is 18 amino acids long. The V end was cut by 3 bases, the J end by 0 bases, with 18 bases between. The CDR3 sequence: CASSFLSEDGSSYNEQFF. CDR3 in DNA: TGTGCCAGCAGCTTCCTCTCCGAGGACGGGAGCTCCTACAATGAGCAGTTCTTC.

This chain links TRBV5-6 with TRBJ2-1; D is perhaps TRBD2 (7 bases). V lost 3 bases to trimming and J lost 9 bases, with 25 bases between them. This CDR3 is built from 17 residues. CDR1 is SGHDT, CDR2 YYEEEE, per germline. Here the CDR3 reads CASSSLRGAPSFFEQFF. CDR3 sequence (DNA): TGTGCCAGCAGCTCCCTCCGGGGGGCGCCTTCTTTCTTTGAGCAGTTCTTC. The entire variable domain, with the rest obtained from reference TRBV5-6 and TRBJ2-1, is as follows: DAGVTQSPTHLIKTRGQQVTLRCSPKSGHDTVSWYQQALGQGPQFIFQYYEEEERQRGNFPDRFSGHQFPNYSSELNVNALLLGDSALYLCASSSLRGAPSFFEQFFGPGTRLTVL.

The chain carries TRBV7-2 and TRBJ1-5; the match to TRBD1 covers 7 bases. The CDR3 runs 15 residues. The V and J ends lost 1 base and 6 bases, in that order; junction bases with no gene match: 6. Germline loops: CDR1 SGHTA, CDR2 FQGNSA. The CDR3 spells CASSLGGGERQPQHF. The CDR3 nucleotides are TGTGCCAGCAGCTTAGGAGGGGGCGAACGTCAGCCCCAGCATTTT. Complete variable domain (other parts from reference TRBV7-2 and TRBJ1-5): GAGVSQSPSNKVTEKGKDVELRCDPISGHTALYWYRQSLGQGLEFLIYFQGNSAPDKSGLPSDRFSAERTGGSVSTLTIQRTQQEDSAVYLCASSLGGGERQPQHFGDGTRLSIL.

J is TRBJ2-1 and V is TRBV28; D may be TRBD2 (6 bases). CDR1 is MDHEN, CDR2 SYDVKM, per germline. Trimming removed 11 bases from V and 6 bases from J, with 17 bases in between. The CDR3 covers 13 residues. Here the CDR3 reads CASRARERNEQFF. In DNA, the CDR3 is TGTGCCTCCAGGGCACGGGAGCGCAATGAGCAGTTCTTC.

The V call is TRBV28, the J call TRBJ2-3, with TRBD2 matching 13 bases. Germline V gene sequence: CDR1 MDHEN, CDR2 SYDVKM. The CDR3 is made up of 16 amino acids. The junction had 10 bases not matched to a gene; V was cut back by 8 bases and J by 5 bases. CDR3 DNA sequence: TGTGCCAGCGCACCGGGACTAGCGGGATCATTAGATACGCAGTATTTT. It is translated as CASAPGLAGSLDTQYF. Full variable domain (rest looked up from reference TRBV28 and TRBJ2-3): DVKVTQSSRYLVKRTGEKVFLECVQDMDHENMFWYRQDPGLGLRLIYFSYDVKMKEKGDIPEGYSVSREKKERFSLILESASTNQTSMYLCASAPGLAGSLDTQYFGPGTRLTVL.

In this sample, this clone turned up a few times. A read error may produce the germline difference seen at one junction end. The V call is TRBV7-9, the J call TRBJ1-1, with D hard to call. This CDR3 contains 13 residues. In germline, CDR1 is SEHNR, CDR2 FQNEAQ (reference sequence). The CDR3 DNA reads TGTTCCAGCAGCTTGAGGGCCCAGACTGAAGCTTTCTTT. Amino acids: CSSSLRAQTEAFF.

The chain joins TRBV14 to TRBJ2-7, with D uncertain. Germline CDR1 SGHDN, CDR2 FVKESK. V shed 4 bases and J shed 7 bases, with 11 bases lying between them. The length of the CDR3 is 12 residues. This chain's CDR3 is CASSPSFGEQYF. CDR3 DNA: TGTGCCAGCAGCCCATCCTTCGGGGAGCAGTACTTC.

This chain uses TRBV7-6 with TRBJ2-5; possibly TRBD2 for D (5 bases). Germline V lookup: CDR1 SGHVS, CDR2 FNYEAQ. Trimming left V 4 bases short and J 0 bases short, with 15 bases between. The CDR3 spans 16 residues. In DNA form, the CDR3 reads TGTGCCAGCAGCTCCCCCACGGGAAAGTACCAAGAGACCCAGTACTTC. Translated, it gives CASSSPTGKYQETQYF.

The chain is built from TRBV7-9 and TRBJ2-1; 11 nucleotides line up with TRBD2. Trimming took 5 bases from V and 12 from J; bases not matched to a gene: 15. In germline, CDR1 is SEHNR, CDR2 FQNEAQ (reference sequence). This CDR3 spans 16 amino acids. The CDR3 region has the DNA TGTGCCAGCAGCGCAGCACCTGTAGCGGGGGGGTTCGGGCAGTTCTTC. It specifies CASSAAPVAGGFGQFF.

This chain joins TRBV19 and TRBJ1-1; 8 nucleotides line up with TRBD1. The CDR3 covers 14 residues. Trimming cost V 6 bases and J 3 bases; bases outside gene matches: 6. Looked up from germline, CDR1 is LNHDA and CDR2 is SQIVND (reference sequence). CDR3 nucleotides: TGTGCCAGTAGGGGAACAGGGGGGGACACTGAAGCTTTCTTT. Translated, it gives CASRGTGGDTEAFF.

This clone was counted only a few times. The chain's CDR3 is CASSHSGDRSYEQYF. Written as DNA, the CDR3 is TGTGCCAGCAGCCACTCAGGGGACCGAAGCTACGAGCAGTACTTC. V gene TRBV4-2 combines with J gene TRBJ2-7; perhaps TRBD1 as D (6 bases). Germline CDR1 LGHNA, CDR2 YNFKEQ. The V end was cut by 3 bases, the J end by 3 bases, with 15 bases between. The CDR3 consists of 15 residues.

Only one count was recorded for this clone. The genes are TRBV30 and TRBJ1-6, with D hard to call. Per the germline V gene, CDR1 is GTSNPN and CDR2 is SVGIG (reference sequence). The CDR3 extends over 12 amino acids. V gave up 2 bases and J gave up 10 bases, with 9 bases separating them. The CDR3 loop reads CAWSLAVSPLHF. CDR3 DNA sequence: TGTGCCTGGAGTTTGGCTGTCTCACCCCTCCACTTT.

This clone has a handful of counts. This chain links TRBV29-1 with TRBJ2-2, with D maybe TRBD1 (6 bases). Germline values: CDR1 SQVTM, CDR2 ANQGSEA. Trimming removed 4 bases from V and 5 bases from J, with 23 bases in between. CDR3 length: 17 amino acids. The CDR3 region has the DNA TGCAGCGTTGTTGGCACTGGGGCGGCAGGGGTTACCGGGGAGCTGTTTTTT. It translates to CSVVGTGAAGVTGELFF.

The chain links TRBV9 to TRBJ1-2; weak D call: TRBD1 (6 bases). CDR3 size: 16 residues. The V and J ends lost 3 bases and 6 bases respectively, with 21 bases between them. Looked up from germline, CDR1 is SGDLS and CDR2 is YYNGEE. This chain's CDR3 is CASSAGGPSGVNGYTF. For the CDR3, the DNA is TGTGCCAGCAGCGCAGGAGGTCCATCAGGGGTAAATGGCTACACCTTC.

V and J are TRBV4-3 and TRBJ2-2; TRBD1 is a possible D gene (5 bases). V was cut by 4 bases and J by 4 bases, with 10 bases left in between. The CDR3 is made up of 14 amino acids. The germline V gene has CDR1 LGHNA and CDR2 YSLEER. CDR3 in amino acids: CASSPTDSTGELFF. The CDR3 DNA is TGCGCCAGCAGCCCCACAGACAGCACCGGGGAGCTGTTTTTT.

Details on this clone: A read error may produce the germline difference seen at one junction end. The chain carries TRBV2 and TRBJ1-5; D gene unclear. Per germline, CDR1 SNHLY and CDR2 FYNNEI. The CDR3 totals 13 residues. CDR3 DNA sequence: TGTGCCAGCAGTGGGGGTAGCGATCAGCCCCAGCATTTT. It is translated as CASSGGSDQPQHF.

The J gene is TRBJ2-7, the V gene TRBV6-5; a possible D gene is TRBD1 (6 bases). Trimming shortened V by 2 bases and J by 5 bases, and 13 bases separated the two germline ends. Germline V gene sequence: CDR1 MNHEY, CDR2 SVGAGI. The CDR3 runs 14 residues. CDR3 DNA sequence: TGTGCCAGCAGTTACACTACAGGGATCCACGAGCAGTACTTC. The encoded protein is CASSYTTGIHEQYF.

CDR3 coding DNA: TGTGCCAGCAGCTCAGGGGGGTCCTACGAGCAGTACTTC. Translated, it gives CASSSGGSYEQYF. The V and J genes are TRBV5-6 and TRBJ2-7; tentatively, D is TRBD1 (7 bases). Trimming shortened V by 3 bases and J by 1 base, and 8 bases separated the two germline ends. From germline, CDR1 is SGHDT and CDR2 YYEEEE. There are 13 residues in the CDR3.

The rearrangement joins TRBV2 to TRBJ2-7; a possible D gene is TRBD2 (5 bases). The CDR3 spans 15 residues. V shed 1 base and J shed 5 bases, with 15 bases lying between them. Looked up from germline, CDR1 is SNHLY and CDR2 is FYNNEI. For the CDR3, the DNA is TGTGCCAGCAGTGAAGGCGTCGGACTCCCCAACGAGCAGTACTTC. Translated, it gives CASSEGVGLPNEQYF.

In this sample, this clone turned up once. V gene TRBV27 combines with J gene TRBJ2-5; D not certain. The tail of the sequence fits TRBJ2-7 better, so the J call may be wrong. The CDR3 contains 12 residues. The germline V gene encodes CDR1 MNHEY and CDR2 SMNVEV (reference sequence). CDR3 amino acids: CASSSADYEQYF. In nucleotides, the CDR3 is TGTGCCAGCAGTTCCGCTGACTACGAGCAGTACTTC.

The gene calls are TRBV15 and TRBJ2-7; 10 bases are a match to TRBD1. Germline V gene sequence: CDR1 LNHNV, CDR2 YYDKDF (reference sequence). This CDR3 contains 18 residues. The chain's CDR3 is CPQEPVPGQGSNYYEQYF. CDR3 bases: TGTCCCCAAGAACCGGTACCGGGACAGGGGTCAAACTACTACGAGCAGTACTTC.

The chain is built from TRBV7-2 and TRBJ2-5; perhaps TRBD2 as D (6 bases). The DNA matches TRBJ2-7 better at its end, which makes the J call doubtful. The CDR3 runs 16 residues. From germline, CDR1 is SGHTA and CDR2 FQGNSA. The CDR3 loop is CASSFETRTSSYEQYF. The CDR3 region has the DNA TGTGCCAGCAGCTTTGAGACTAGAACGAGCTCCTACGAGCAGTACTTC.